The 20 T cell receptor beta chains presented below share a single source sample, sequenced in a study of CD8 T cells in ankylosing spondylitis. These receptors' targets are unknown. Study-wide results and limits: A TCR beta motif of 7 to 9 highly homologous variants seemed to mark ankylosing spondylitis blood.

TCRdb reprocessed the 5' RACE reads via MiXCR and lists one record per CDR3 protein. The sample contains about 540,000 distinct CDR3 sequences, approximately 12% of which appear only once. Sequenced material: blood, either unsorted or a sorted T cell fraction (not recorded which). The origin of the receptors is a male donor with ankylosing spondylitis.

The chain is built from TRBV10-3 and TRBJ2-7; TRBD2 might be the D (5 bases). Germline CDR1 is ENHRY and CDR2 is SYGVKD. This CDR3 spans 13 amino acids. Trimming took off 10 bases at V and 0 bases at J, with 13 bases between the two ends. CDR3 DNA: TGTGCCACCGAACCCGGGGACTCCTACGAGCAGTACTTC. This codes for CATEPGDSYEQYF.

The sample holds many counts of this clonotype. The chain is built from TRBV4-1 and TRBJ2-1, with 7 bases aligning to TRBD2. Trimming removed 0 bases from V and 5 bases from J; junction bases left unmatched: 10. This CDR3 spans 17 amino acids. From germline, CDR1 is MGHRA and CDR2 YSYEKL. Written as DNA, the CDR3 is TGCGCCAGCAGCCAAGATCGGTTCGGCGGGAGTGACAATGAGCAGTTCTTC. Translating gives CASSQDRFGGSDNEQFF.

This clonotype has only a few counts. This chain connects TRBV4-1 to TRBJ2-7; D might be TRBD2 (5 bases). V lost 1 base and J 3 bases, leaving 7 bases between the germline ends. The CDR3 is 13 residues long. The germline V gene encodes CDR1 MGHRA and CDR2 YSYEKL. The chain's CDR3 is CASSQGEYYEQYF. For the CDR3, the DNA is TGCGCCAGCAGCCAAGGGGAGTACTACGAGCAGTACTTC.

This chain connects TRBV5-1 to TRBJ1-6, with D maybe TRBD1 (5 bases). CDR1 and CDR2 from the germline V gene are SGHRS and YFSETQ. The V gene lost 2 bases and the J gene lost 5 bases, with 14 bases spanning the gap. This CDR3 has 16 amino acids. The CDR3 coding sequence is TGCGCCAGCAGCTTATACCAGGGTGCGAATAATTCACCCCTCCACTTT. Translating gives CASSLYQGANNSPLHF. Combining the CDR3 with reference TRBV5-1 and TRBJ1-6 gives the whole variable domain KAGVTQTPRYLIKTRGQQVTLSCSPISGHRSVSWYQQTPGQGLQFLFEYFSETQRNKGNFPGRFSGRQFSNSRSEMNVSTLELGDSALYLCASSLYQGANNSPLHFGNGTRLTVT.

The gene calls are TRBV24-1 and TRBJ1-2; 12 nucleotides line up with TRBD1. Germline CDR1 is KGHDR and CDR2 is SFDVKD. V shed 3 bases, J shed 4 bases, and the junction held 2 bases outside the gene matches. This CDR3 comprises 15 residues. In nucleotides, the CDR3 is TGTGCCACCAGTGATGGGACAGGGGGCATCTATGGCTACACCTTC. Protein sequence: CATSDGTGGIYGYTF.

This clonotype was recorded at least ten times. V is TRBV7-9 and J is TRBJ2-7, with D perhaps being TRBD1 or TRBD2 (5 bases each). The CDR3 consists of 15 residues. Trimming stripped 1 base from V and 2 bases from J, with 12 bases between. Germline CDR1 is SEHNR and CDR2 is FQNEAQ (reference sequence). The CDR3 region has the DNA TGTGCCAGCAGCTTAGGGTTGAAGGGACCCTACGAGCAGTACTTC. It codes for CASSLGLKGPYEQYF.

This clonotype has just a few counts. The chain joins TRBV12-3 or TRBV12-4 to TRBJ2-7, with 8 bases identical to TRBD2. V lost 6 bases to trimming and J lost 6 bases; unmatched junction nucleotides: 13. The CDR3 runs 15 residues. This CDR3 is CASSRSGGGSGEQYV. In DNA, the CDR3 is TGTGCCAGCAGCCGAAGCGGGGGCGGCTCTGGCGAGCAGTACGTC.

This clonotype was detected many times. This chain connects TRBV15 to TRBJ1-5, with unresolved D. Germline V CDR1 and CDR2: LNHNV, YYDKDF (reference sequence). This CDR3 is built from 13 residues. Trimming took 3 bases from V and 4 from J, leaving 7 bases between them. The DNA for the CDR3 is TGTGCCACCAGCAGTGGCCTGAATCAGCCCCAGCATTTT. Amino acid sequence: CATSSGLNQPQHF.

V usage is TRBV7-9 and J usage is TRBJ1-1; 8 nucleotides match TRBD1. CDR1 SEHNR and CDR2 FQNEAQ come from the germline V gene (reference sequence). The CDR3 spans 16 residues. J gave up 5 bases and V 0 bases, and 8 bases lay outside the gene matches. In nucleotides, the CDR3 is TGTGCCAGCAGCTTAGCCGGGGGAGACAGGGGTACTGAAGCTTTCTTT. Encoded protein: CASSLAGGDRGTEAFF.

This CDR3 is CASSFSYRNTIYF. The CDR3 DNA is TGTGCCAGCAGCTTTAGTTACCGAAACACCATATATTTT. This chain links TRBV11-2 with TRBJ1-3; D is ambiguous. The germline V and J ends were trimmed by 3 bases and 5 bases, with 8 bases remaining between them. Germline CDR1 SGHAT, CDR2 FQNNGV. The CDR3 spans 13 residues.

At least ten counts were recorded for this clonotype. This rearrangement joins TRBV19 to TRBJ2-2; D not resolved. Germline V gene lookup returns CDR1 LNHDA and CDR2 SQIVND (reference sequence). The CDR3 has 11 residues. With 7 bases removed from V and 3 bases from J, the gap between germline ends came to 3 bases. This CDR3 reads CASTDTGELFF. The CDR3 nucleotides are TGTGCCAGTACCGACACCGGGGAGCTGTTTTTT.

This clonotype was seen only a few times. CDR3 sequence (DNA): TGTGCCAGCAGCCATACGGGACAGGGTGGAACCGGGGAGCTGTTTTTT. Translated: CASSHTGQGGTGELFF. The chain carries TRBV14 and TRBJ2-2, with TRBD1 matching over 9 bases. With 3 bases clipped from V and 5 bases from J, the junction kept 7 bases outside the gene matches. Germline V gene sequence: CDR1 SGHDN, CDR2 FVKESK. This CDR3 contains 16 residues.

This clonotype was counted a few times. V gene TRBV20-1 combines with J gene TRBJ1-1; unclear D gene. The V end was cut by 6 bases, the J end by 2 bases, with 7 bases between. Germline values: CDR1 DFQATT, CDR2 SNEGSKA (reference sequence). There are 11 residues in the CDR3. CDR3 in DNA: TGCAGTGCAGGGATTAACACTGAAGCTTTCTTT. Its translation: CSAGINTEAFF.

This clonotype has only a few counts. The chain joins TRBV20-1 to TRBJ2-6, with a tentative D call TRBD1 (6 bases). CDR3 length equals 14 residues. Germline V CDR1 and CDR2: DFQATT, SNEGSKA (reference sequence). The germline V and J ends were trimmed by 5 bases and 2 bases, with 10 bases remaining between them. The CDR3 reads CSALGAPGANVLTF. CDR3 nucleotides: TGCAGTGCTCTGGGGGCACCTGGGGCCAACGTCCTGACTTTC.

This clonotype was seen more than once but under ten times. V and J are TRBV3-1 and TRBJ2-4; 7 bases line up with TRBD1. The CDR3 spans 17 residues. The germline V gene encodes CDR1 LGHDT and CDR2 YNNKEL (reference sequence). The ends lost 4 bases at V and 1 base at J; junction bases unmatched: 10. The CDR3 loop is CASSPTLDRDAKNIQYF. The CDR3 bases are TGTGCCAGCAGCCCCACCCTCGACAGGGACGCCAAAAACATTCAGTACTTC.

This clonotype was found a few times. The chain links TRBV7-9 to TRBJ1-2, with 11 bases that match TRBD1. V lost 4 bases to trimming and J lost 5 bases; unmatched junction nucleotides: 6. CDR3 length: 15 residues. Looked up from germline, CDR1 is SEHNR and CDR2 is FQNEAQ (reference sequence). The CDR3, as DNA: TGTGCCAGCAGCTCCCCGGGACAGGGGGATTATGGCTACACCTTC. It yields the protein CASSSPGQGDYGYTF.

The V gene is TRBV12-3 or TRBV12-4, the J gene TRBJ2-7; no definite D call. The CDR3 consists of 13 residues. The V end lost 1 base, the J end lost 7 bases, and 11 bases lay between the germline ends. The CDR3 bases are TGTGCCAGCAGTTTAGTCCCCCCTGGGGAGCAGTACTTC. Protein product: CASSLVPPGEQYF.

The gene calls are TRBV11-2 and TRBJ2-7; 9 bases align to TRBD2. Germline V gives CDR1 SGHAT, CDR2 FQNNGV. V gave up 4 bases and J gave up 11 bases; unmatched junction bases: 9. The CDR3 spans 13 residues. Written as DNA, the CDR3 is TGTGCCAGCAGCTCCGCCGGCGCGGGAGGGGAGTACTTC. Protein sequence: CASSSAGAGGEYF.

The DNA for the CDR3 is TGCGCCAGTCGGGACGGCTGGAACGCAGAAGCTTTCTTT. This codes for CASRDGWNAEAFF. This chain links TRBV5-1 with TRBJ1-1; perhaps TRBD1 as D (5 bases). The CDR3 extends over 13 amino acids. Germline CDR1 SGHRS, CDR2 YFSETQ. V lost 8 bases, J lost 8 bases, and 19 bases lay in between. The full variable domain, in which reference TRBV5-1 and TRBJ1-1 provide the parts outside the CDR3, is KAGVTQTPRYLIKTRGQQVTLSCSPISGHRSVSWYQQTPGQGLQFLFEYFSETQRNKGNFPGRFSGRQFSNSRSEMNVSTLELGDSALYLCASRDGWNAEAFFGQGTRLTVV.

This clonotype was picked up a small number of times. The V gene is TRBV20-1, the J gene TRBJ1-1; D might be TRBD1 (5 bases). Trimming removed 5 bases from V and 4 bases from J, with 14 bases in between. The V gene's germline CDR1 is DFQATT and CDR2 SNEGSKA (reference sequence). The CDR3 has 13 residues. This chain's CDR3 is CSAGRTQSTEAFF. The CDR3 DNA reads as TGCAGTGCTGGTAGGACACAGTCCACTGAAGCTTTCTTT.